The clone carrying this T cell receptor (beta chain) has only a few counts. Unique molecular identifiers were incorporated during preparation of the TCRbeta library. One entry per CDR3 protein, called by TCRdb with MiXCR from the PCR reads. The profile shows some 450,000 distinct CDR3 sequences, about 45% of them singletons. Trimming stripped 5 bases from V and 2 bases from J, with 9 bases between. The CDR3 is 12 amino acids. Germline V gene data show CDR1 as SQVTM and CDR2 as ANQGSEA. The sample originates from a study of T-cell reconstitution after alpha-beta-depleted transplantation in children. Sequencing was performed on PBMCs, taken before TCRalphabeta/CD19-depleted stem cell transplant. The chain carries TRBV29-1 and TRBJ1-2; no clear D. This clonotype originated in a girl aged 2 to 9 with aplastic anemia, due to receive a stem cell transplant. The CDR3 sequence is CSVPGANYGYTF. The CDR3, as DNA: TGCAGCGTTCCCGGAGCCAACTATGGCTACACCTTC. Full variable domain (missing parts from reference TRBV29-1 and TRBJ1-2): SAVISQKPSRDICQRGTSLTIQCQVDSQVTMMFWYRQQPGQSLTLIATANQGSEATYESGFVIDKFPISRPNLTFSTLTVSNMSPEDSSIYLCSVPGANYGYTFGSGTRLTVV.